This T cell receptor (beta chain) was captured in a study of blood T cell repertoires in COVID-19. The wider study: Spain, Italy and the United States supplied samples that represented acute and convalescent COVID-19. T cells, B-cell-depleted T cells, or PBMCs provided the cDNA or gDNA that served as material.

CDR1 and CDR2 (germline): LGHDT, YNNKEL (reference sequence). The CDR3 consists of 15 residues. The V end lost 4 bases, the J end lost 1 base, and 12 bases lay between the germline ends. Source study methods: Reference gene primer amplification yielded estimated nucleated cell counts. The repertoire was sequenced with immunoSEQ multiplex PCR; TCRdb's copy has only in-frame clones and lacks some. The DNA gave D and trimming, while V, J and clone size come from that table. The sample contains about 94,000 clones, roughly 80% of which appear only once. This clone was seen once. This rearrangement joins TRBV3-1 (or the pseudogene TRBV3-2) to TRBJ2-3; TRBD1 might be the D (6 bases). The sample comprised peripheral blood. This sequence originates from a human donor in a cohort sampled during active COVID-19. The CDR3 spells CASSLTNRGTDTQYF. The CDR3 nucleotides read TGTGCCAGCAGCCTTACGAACAGGGGCACAGATACGCAGTATTTT.